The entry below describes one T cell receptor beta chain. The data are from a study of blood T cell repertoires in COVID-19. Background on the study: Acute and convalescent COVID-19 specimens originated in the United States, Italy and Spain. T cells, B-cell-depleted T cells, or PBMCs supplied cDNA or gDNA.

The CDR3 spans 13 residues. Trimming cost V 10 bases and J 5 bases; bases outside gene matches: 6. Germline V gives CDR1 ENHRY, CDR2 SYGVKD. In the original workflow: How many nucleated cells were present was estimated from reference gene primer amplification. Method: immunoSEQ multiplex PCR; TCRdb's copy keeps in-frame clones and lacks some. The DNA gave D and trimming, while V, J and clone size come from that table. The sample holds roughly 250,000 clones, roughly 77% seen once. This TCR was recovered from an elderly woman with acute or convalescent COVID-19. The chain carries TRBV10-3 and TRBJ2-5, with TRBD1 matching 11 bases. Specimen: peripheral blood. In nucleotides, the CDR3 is TGTGCCACCTCGGGACAGGGGGTGGAGACCCAGTACTTC. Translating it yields CATSGQGVETQYF.